The 3 T cell receptor beta chains below come from one sample, sequenced in a study of T cell responses to AZD1222 COVID-19 vaccine. Profiling relied on immunoSEQ multiplex PCR, and the TCRdb table lists in-frame clones only, not all of them. The sample holds about 180,000 clones, around 89% seen once. Sequenced here: peripheral blood, sampled 28 days after the second dose of the MenACWY control vaccine. These receptors all stem from an adult who received the MenACWY meningococcal vaccine as a control.

The chain has TRBV11-3 and TRBJ2-2; 8 nucleotides match TRBD1. The junction had 4 bases not matched to a gene; V was cut back by 5 bases and J by 5 bases. This CDR3 comprises 14 residues. Germline CDR1 reads SGHNT; CDR2 reads YENEEA. The CDR3 is CASSPRTGTGELFF. CDR3 nucleotide sequence: TGTGCCAGCAGCCCGCGGACAGGGACCGGGGAGCTGTTTTTT.

The rearrangement links TRBV5-6 to TRBJ2-1; 7 bases are shared with TRBD2. CDR3 size: 15 residues. Trimming at V came to 2 bases and at J to 4 bases, leaving 6 bases not matched to a gene. Germline V gives CDR1 SGHDT, CDR2 YYEEEE. The CDR3 bases are TGTGCCAGCAGCTTTTGGGACTACCGATACAATGAGCAGTTCTTC. Encoded protein: CASSFWDYRYNEQFF.

The chain joins TRBV7-9 to TRBJ1-6; D gene ambiguous. Germline V gene data show CDR1 as SEHNR and CDR2 as FQNEAQ (reference sequence). Trimming took 4 bases from V and 7 from J, leaving 11 bases between them. The CDR3 is made up of 14 amino acids. CDR3 sequence: CASSYGRENSPLHF. CDR3 sequence (DNA): TGTGCCAGCAGCTACGGACGGGAGAATTCACCCCTCCACTTT.